This TCR beta chain was identified during a study of shared clonotypes between healthy human individuals. Findings and caveats of the study: Shared across several donors were approximately 5% of the naive CD4 clonotypes. Memory subsets had estimated richness that was generally smaller than that of naive subsets.

For this clone: Antigen: not known.

Clones were read by immunoSEQ multiplex PCR, and TCRdb kept only the in-frame ones, dropping some. The sample lists some 600,000 clones, about 96% occurring once. CD45RO-negative cells were positively selected for CCR7, leaving out terminally differentiated effector memory CD45RA+ cells. Only Caucasian adults living in Nashville, Tennessee made up the donor group. This receptor was identified in a woman aged 25 to 39 in good health. The specimen was naive CD8+ T cells sorted from blood.

DNA for the CDR3: TGTGCCAGCAGACTCGGGACTCCCCCCTACAATGAGCAGTTCTTC. It specifies CASRLGTPPYNEQFF. This rearrangement joins TRBV27 to TRBJ2-1, with D tentatively TRBD2 (6 bases). V was pared by 6 bases and J by 2 bases, with 14 bases between. The CDR3 sequence is 15 residues long. In germline, CDR1 is MNHEY, CDR2 SMNVEV (reference sequence).